These 17 T cell receptor beta chains were sequenced from one sample in a study of T cell changes during pregnancy in multiple sclerosis. Sequencing was performed with immunoSEQ multiplex PCR; in TCRdb, only in-frame clones are kept and a portion is missing. Among tens of thousands of clones listed, roughly 91% were seen once. Specimen: peripheral blood, collected after pregnancy. The receptors shown here come from a female donor in good health, enrolled as a control in a pregnancy study.

The chain combines TRBV7-2 with TRBJ2-5; no clear D gene. Trimming pared 1 base from V and 3 bases from J, leaving 9 bases between. CDR3 size: 14 residues. Germline CDR1 reads SGHTA; CDR2 reads FQGNSA. Here the CDR3 DNA reads TGTGCCAGCAGCTTAGGGGTTACAGAAGAGACCCAGTACTTC. It yields the protein CASSLGVTEETQYF.

The gene calls are TRBV12-5 and TRBJ2-1, with D perhaps matching TRBD2 (5 bases). Germline CDR1 and CDR2: LGHNT and FRNRAP. The CDR3 is 17 residues long. V lost 3 bases, J lost 0 bases, and 15 bases lay in between. CDR3: CASGFSSSGSSYNEQFF. CDR3 coding DNA: TGTGCTAGTGGTTTTTCATCATCGGGGAGCTCCTACAATGAGCAGTTCTTC.

This sequence joins TRBV18 and TRBJ2-3; TRBD1 aligns across 7 bases. V was pared by 3 bases and J by 0 bases, with 0 bases of the junction left unmatched. Germline CDR1 and CDR2: KGHSH and LQKENI. This CDR3 has 14 amino acids. The CDR3 is CASSPGQSTDTQYF. The CDR3 nucleotides are TGTGCCAGCTCACCGGGACAGAGCACAGATACGCAGTATTTT. Full variable domain (rest looked up from reference TRBV18 and TRBJ2-3): NAGVMQNPRHLVRRRGQEARLRCSPMKGHSHVYWYRQLPEEGLKFMVYLQKENIIDESGMPKERFSAEFPKEGPSILRIQQVVRGDSAAYFCASSPGQSTDTQYFGPGTRLTVL.

This chain uses TRBV6-6 with TRBJ1-5; D may be TRBD1 (6 bases). The V end was cut by 0 bases, the J end by 8 bases, with 14 bases between. The CDR3 contains 15 residues. The germline CDR1 and CDR2 sequences are MNHNY and SVGAGI (reference sequence). CDR3 coding DNA: TGTGCCAGCAGTTACTCGATGGGGGGGCTGGAGCCCCAGCATTTT. It translates to CASSYSMGGLEPQHF.

The chain links TRBV4-3 to TRBJ1-3; D is unresolved. The CDR3 loop spans 15 amino acids. CDR1 is LGHNA and CDR2 is YSLEER in the germline V gene. V lost 4 bases to trimming and J lost 12 bases, with 22 bases between them. CDR3: CASSREPGPEDGIYF. As DNA, the CDR3 is TGCGCCAGCAGCCGGGAGCCGGGCCCCGAGGACGGCATATATTTT.

The V and J genes are TRBV10-3 and TRBJ1-2; 9 bases are shared with TRBD1. Germline-derived CDR1 and CDR2 are ENHRY and SYGVKD. This CDR3 is built from 13 residues. With 7 bases clipped from V and 8 bases from J, the junction kept 8 bases outside the gene matches. The CDR3 is CAITVQGAKGYTF. The CDR3 DNA follows: TGTGCCATCACCGTACAGGGGGCGAAAGGCTACACCTTC.

The chain has TRBV9 and TRBJ2-5, with 8 bases that match TRBD2. This CDR3 has 19 residues. The germline gives CDR1 SGDLS, CDR2 YYNGEE. Trimming at V came to 0 bases and at J to 4 bases, leaving 17 bases not matched to a gene. The CDR3 spells CASSVGSGGAGALRETQYF. The CDR3 coding sequence is TGTGCCAGCAGCGTAGGGAGCGGGGGAGCGGGGGCCCTCCGAGAGACCCAGTACTTC. The variable domain in full, with the rest retrieved from reference TRBV9 and TRBJ2-5, is DSGVTQTPKHLITATGQRVTLRCSPRSGDLSVYWYQQSLDQGLQFLIQYYNGEERAKGNILERFSAQQFPDLHSELNLSSLELGDSALYFCASSVGSGGAGALRETQYFGPGTRLLVL.

This chain joins TRBV5-1 and TRBJ1-6; TRBD1 might be the D (5 bases). V gave up 0 bases and J gave up 5 bases, with 6 bases separating them. The CDR3 covers 14 residues. Germline V gives CDR1 SGHRS, CDR2 YFSETQ. The CDR3 bases are TGCGCCAGCAGCTTGGGACAGCATAATTCACCCCTCCACTTT. Protein product: CASSLGQHNSPLHF. Supplemented by reference TRBV5-1 and TRBJ1-6, the full variable domain reads KAGVTQTPRYLIKTRGQQVTLSCSPISGHRSVSWYQQTPGQGLQFLFEYFSETQRNKGNFPGRFSGRQFSNSRSEMNVSTLELGDSALYLCASSLGQHNSPLHFGNGTRLTVT.

The gene calls are TRBV7-8 and TRBJ2-7; 9 bases agree with TRBD2. The CDR3 is made up of 14 amino acids. Germline CDR1 and CDR2: SGHVS and FQNEAQ. The J segment lost 3 bases and the V segment lost 2 bases, leaving 2 bases of the junction unmatched. CDR3 coding DNA: TGTGCCAGCAGCTTAAGTAGCGGGGGCTACGAGCAGTACTTC. It yields the protein CASSLSSGGYEQYF.

CDR3 sequence (DNA): TGTGCCAGCAGCTTAATATCACTAGAGATCACAGATACGCAGTATTTT. Residues: CASSLISLEITDTQYF. The chain joins TRBV7-8 to TRBJ2-3, with D perhaps TRBD2 (5 bases). Trimming cost V 2 bases and J 2 bases, with 14 bases left between them. The CDR3 loop spans 16 amino acids. Germline V gives CDR1 SGHVS, CDR2 FQNEAQ.

This sequence joins TRBV7-8 and TRBJ2-6, with D perhaps matching TRBD2 (5 bases). The CDR3 contains 16 residues. The ends were cut back, 2 bases at V and 0 bases at J, with 8 bases in the middle. The germline gives CDR1 SGHVS, CDR2 FQNEAQ. The DNA of the CDR3 is TGTGCCAGCAGCTTATACGGGAACTCTGGGGCCAACGTCCTGACTTTC. Its translation is CASSLYGNSGANVLTF.

V is TRBV7-2 and J is TRBJ1-1; D is unclear. Between the trimmed V and J ends, which lost 5 bases and 4 bases, there was a span of 8 bases. CDR1 is SGHTA and CDR2 is FQGNSA in the germline V gene. The CDR3 length is 12 residues. Written as DNA, the CDR3 is TGTGCCAGCAGCGCGGGTTCCACTGAAGCTTTCTTT. As protein: CASSAGSTEAFF.

The J gene is TRBJ1-1, the V gene TRBV6-6; D not certain. The CDR3 totals 14 residues. The V end was cut by 1 base, the J end by 0 bases, with 6 bases between. Germline CDR1 and CDR2: MNHNY and SVGAGI (reference sequence). The CDR3 coding sequence is TGTGCCAGCAGTTACTACTTCATGAACACTGAAGCTTTCTTT. Its translation: CASSYYFMNTEAFF.

A single count supports this clone. The chain has TRBV7-8 and TRBJ2-1; 7 positions match TRBD1. Germline CDR1 is SGHVS and CDR2 is FQNEAQ. The CDR3 totals 18 residues. V was pared by 1 base and J by 0 bases, with 9 bases of the junction left unmatched. The CDR3 DNA sequence: TGTGCCAGCAGCTTAGAATTAGGGACAGCCAGCTCCTACAATGAGCAGTTCTTC. Translated: CASSLELGTASSYNEQFF. The whole variable domain, remainder taken from reference TRBV7-8 and TRBJ2-1, is GAGVSQSPRYKVAKRGQDVALRCDPISGHVSLFWYQQALGQGPEFLTYFQNEAQLDKSGLPSDRFFAERPEGSVSTLKIQRTQQEDSAVYLCASSLELGTASSYNEQFFGPGTRLTVL.

V gene TRBV19 combines with J gene TRBJ1-6, with 8 bases identical to TRBD1. After removal of 8 bases from V and 5 bases from J, the junction contained 5 bases not matched to a gene. Germline V gene sequence: CDR1 LNHDA, CDR2 SQIVND (reference sequence). The CDR3 has 14 residues. For the CDR3, the DNA is TGTGCCAGTGCAGGGGGCCTCAATAATTCACCCCTCCACTTT. This gives the protein CASAGGLNNSPLHF.

J is TRBJ2-1 and V is TRBV9; 7 nucleotides agree with TRBD1. CDR1 is SGDLS, CDR2 YYNGEE, per germline. With V trimmed by 0 bases and J by 7 bases, 4 bases remained unmatched. The CDR3 consists of 14 residues. The CDR3 DNA sequence: TGTGCCAGCAGCGTAGACAGGGGACGGAATGAGCAGTTCTTC. Encoded protein: CASSVDRGRNEQFF.

The CDR3 DNA sequence: TGTGCCAGCAGTCGTCCGGGGGGGGCTCTCGGGGAGCTGTTTTTT. It specifies CASSRPGGALGELFF. V and J are TRBV6-5 and TRBJ2-2; TRBD2 agrees at 8 bases. Losses at the gene ends were 5 bases for V and 7 bases for J; bases not matched to a gene: 9. CDR1 is MNHEY, CDR2 SVGAGI, per germline. This CDR3 has 15 residues.